This T cell receptor (beta chain) was captured in a study of blood T cell repertoires in COVID-19. In this sample, this clone turned up many times. The CDR3 runs to 15 residues. Germline assignment: CDR1 MNHEY and CDR2 SVGAGI. The V gene lost 7 bases and the J gene lost 3 bases, with 19 bases spanning the gap. Some clones are missing from TCRdb's copy, which holds only in-frame ones; the method was immunoSEQ multiplex PCR. The sample lists about 220,000 clones; over 70% were seen once. The TCR comes from an older woman with acute or convalescent COVID-19. The specimen sequenced was peripheral blood. The chain couples TRBV6-5 to TRBJ2-7, with D possibly TRBD1 on 5 matching bases. The CDR3: CASKTTEWGDYEQYF. CDR3 bases: TGTGCCAGCAAGACAACTGAATGGGGCGACTACGAGCAGTACTTC.